In its sample, the clone carrying this T cell receptor beta chain was seen a few times. Its target is unknown. Clones were sequenced by immunoSEQ multiplex PCR, and TCRdb holds only the in-frame ones, with some missing. The data show about 58,000 clones, around 84% seen once. The data derive from a study of lymphopenia after photon versus proton radiotherapy. Regarding the study as a whole: Larger post-nadir TCR diversity loss correlated inversely with survival in deceased patients. Oligoclonal CD8+ Temra expansion after nadir drove photon patients' diversity drop. Relative stability marked proton patients; photon patients lost diversity and naive cells.

The TCR sequence derives from a man in his 60s with pancreatic cancer. The input for sequencing was peripheral blood, taken from a patient treated with proton-based radiotherapy.

DNA for the CDR3: TGCGCCAGCAGCGGCGGACTAGCGGGAAGCTCCTACAATGAGCAGTTCTTC. Protein: CASSGGLAGSSYNEQFF. The chain has TRBV4-3 and TRBJ2-1; 12 bases line up with TRBD2. Germline values: CDR1 LGHNA, CDR2 YSLEER. The trim removed 5 bases at V and 0 bases at J, leaving 5 bases unmatched. This CDR3 is built from 17 residues.